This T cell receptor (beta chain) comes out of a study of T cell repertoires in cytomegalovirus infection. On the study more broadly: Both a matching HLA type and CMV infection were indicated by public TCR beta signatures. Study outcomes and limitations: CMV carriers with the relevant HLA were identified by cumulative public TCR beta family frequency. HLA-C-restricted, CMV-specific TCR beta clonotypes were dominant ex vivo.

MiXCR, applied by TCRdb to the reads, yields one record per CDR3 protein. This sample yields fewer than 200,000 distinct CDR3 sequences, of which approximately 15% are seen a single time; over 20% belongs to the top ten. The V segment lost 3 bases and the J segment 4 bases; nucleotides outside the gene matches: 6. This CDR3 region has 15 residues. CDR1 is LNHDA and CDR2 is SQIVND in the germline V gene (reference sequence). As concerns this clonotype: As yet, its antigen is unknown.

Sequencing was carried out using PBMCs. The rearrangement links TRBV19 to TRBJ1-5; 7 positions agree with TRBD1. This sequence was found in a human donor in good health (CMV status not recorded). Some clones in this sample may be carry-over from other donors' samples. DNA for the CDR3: TGTGCCAGTAGTATCCGGGACAGAGCGAATCAGCCCCAGCATTTT. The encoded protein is CASSIRDRANQPQHF.